This T cell receptor (beta chain) was retrieved from a study of T-cell reconstitution after alpha-beta-depleted transplantation in children. Overall study results and limits: Certain patients had high TCRbeta diversity at day 60, and it came from recipient T cells and thymic progenitors that survived. T-cell numbers and diversity, one year after transplant, stemmed largely from T cells that were newly produced.

The length of the CDR3 is 15 residues. Per germline, CDR1 SGHRS and CDR2 YFSETQ. V dropped 0 bases and J dropped 4; count of bases not matched to a gene: 3. Unique molecular identifiers were used to barcode this TCRbeta library. A single record per CDR3 protein comes from TCRdb applying MiXCR to the PCR reads. The sample contains approximately 130,000 distinct CDR3 sequences, 8% to 10% of which appear only once. This clonotype was recorded many times. The antigen is not known. The sequence was obtained from a girl younger than two who had a stem cell transplant for combined immunodeficiency, so the T cells may come from the graft donor. This sample comprised PBMCs, mostly from graft donor cells, obtained 180 days after TCRalphabeta/CD19-depleted stem cell transplant. The chain links TRBV5-1 to TRBJ1-4, with 7 bases that match TRBD1. The CDR3 protein is CASSLEGQFNEKLFF. Here the CDR3 DNA reads TGCGCCAGCAGCTTGGAGGGACAGTTTAATGAAAAACTGTTTTTT.